At least ten counts were recorded for the clone carrying this T cell receptor (beta chain). The entry originates in a study of response to subunit inactivated influenza vaccine. The V gene's germline CDR1 is SEHNR and CDR2 FQNEAQ (reference sequence). The length of the CDR3 is 14 residues. V shed 2 bases and J shed 0 bases, with 4 bases lying between them. TCRdb independently ran MiXCR on the RT-PCR reads; one entry per CDR3 protein. The sample shows about 570,000 distinct CDR3 sequences, 11% of them seen only once. The data also belong to a second study, concerning T cells expressing NK-cell markers. That paper adds: cDNA encoding TCR beta was synthesized via 5'RACE template switching incorporating UMIs. Once again these clonotypes came out on top in the CD3+CD56-NKG2C+ fraction of a few donors.

The starting material was PBMCs from blood, obtained on the day of vaccination. The TCR originated in a man aged 45-65 years who received an inactivated influenza vaccine. The genes are TRBV7-9 and TRBJ2-2; D not certain. The CDR3 bases are TGTGCCAGCAGCTTACCGACGAACACCGGGGAGCTGTTTTTT. It is translated as CASSLPTNTGELFF.